The 17 T cell receptor beta chains below were found in one sample sequenced in a study of T cells after yellow fever vaccination. TCRdb fed the 5' RACE reads into MiXCR, producing one record per CDR3 protein. The data contain approximately 170,000 distinct CDR3 sequences, approximately 9.9% of them seen just once; the ten biggest clones take up 36%. The source was CD8+ T cells sorted from PBMCs, collected 15 days after the yellow fever booster vaccination. The receptor source for this set is a man aged 18 to 30 who received the YFV17D yellow fever vaccine.

This clonotype was counted only a few times. The chain carries TRBV6-2 or TRBV6-3 and TRBJ1-5; D not resolved. CDR1 is MNHEY, CDR2 SVGEGT, per germline. This CDR3 is 12 amino acids long. V was cut by 7 bases and J by 2 bases, with 6 bases left in between. CDR3 region: CASKRGNQPQHF. The CDR3 DNA sequence: TGTGCCAGCAAGCGAGGCAATCAGCCCCAGCATTTT.

The chain combines TRBV4-3 with TRBJ1-2; no firm D call. The length of the CDR3 is 13 residues. Germline V lookup: CDR1 LGHNA, CDR2 YSLEER. Trimming left V 5 bases short and J 8 bases short, with 15 bases between. The CDR3 nucleotides read TGCGCCAGCAGCTTAGTAGATCAGCAGGGCTACACCTTC. Its translation: CASSLVDQQGYTF.

This clonotype was recorded a few times. This rearrangement joins TRBV6-4 to TRBJ2-1; TRBD2 matches at 9 bases. J was trimmed by 8 bases and V by 2 bases; bases with no gene match: 16. Germline CDR1 reads MRHNA; CDR2 reads SNTAGT. The CDR3 extends over 18 amino acids. The CDR3 sequence: CASSDQGGGAFRSYEQFF. The CDR3 DNA reads as TGTGCCAGCAGTGACCAGGGCGGGGGGGCGTTTCGTTCCTATGAGCAGTTCTTC.

This clonotype was recorded a few times. The rearrangement links TRBV9 to TRBJ2-1; 12 nucleotides agree with TRBD2. The CDR3 has 15 residues. Germline CDR1 and CDR2: SGDLS and YYNGEE. Germline trimming cut 3 bases from V and 6 bases from J; bases unmatched to any gene: 4. The CDR3 nucleotides are TGTGCCAGCAGCGCGCCTAGCGGGGGGGCCAATGAGCAGTTCTTC. Its translation: CASSAPSGGANEQFF.

V and J are TRBV28 and TRBJ2-7, with a possible D match to TRBD2 (7 bases). Germline assignment: CDR1 MDHEN and CDR2 SYDVKM. Between the trimmed V and J ends, which lost 5 bases and 0 bases, there was a span of 17 bases. The CDR3 has 16 amino acids. The CDR3 DNA follows: TGTGCCAGCAGTCCTCGGGGCGGGGGCCTCTCCTACGAGCAGTACGTC. Its protein product is CASSPRGGGLSYEQYV.

The rearrangement links TRBV7-9 to TRBJ2-7; weak D call: TRBD2 (6 bases). The CDR3 extends over 14 amino acids. Trimming took 2 bases from V and 5 from J, leaving 13 bases between them. CDR1 is SEHNR and CDR2 is FQNEAQ in the germline V gene (reference sequence). CDR3 coding DNA: TGTGCCAGCAGCTTATGGTCTAGGAGGGACGAGCAGTACTTC. Translated, it gives CASSLWSRRDEQYF. The full variable domain, in which reference TRBV7-9 and TRBJ2-7 provide the parts outside the CDR3, is DTGVSQNPRHKITKRGQNVTFRCDPISEHNRLYWYRQTLGQGPEFLTYFQNEAQLEKSRLLSDRFSAERPKGSFSTLEIQRTEQGDSAMYLCASSLWSRRDEQYFGPGTRLTVT.

This clonotype was counted a few times. The chain has TRBV4-1 and TRBJ1-5, with D possibly TRBD1 on 5 matching bases. Germline values: CDR1 MGHRA, CDR2 YSYEKL. The CDR3 extends over 15 amino acids. The ends were cut back, 6 bases at V and 0 bases at J, with 12 bases in the middle. The CDR3 reads CASRERDVSNQPQHF. CDR3 nucleotide sequence: TGCGCCAGCAGGGAGAGGGACGTTAGCAATCAGCCCCAGCATTTT.

The sample holds a few counts of this clonotype. The chain links TRBV29-1 to TRBJ2-1; 10 nucleotides agree with TRBD1. V shed 7 bases, J shed 2 bases, and the junction held 8 bases outside the gene matches. The CDR3 contains 15 residues. Per the germline V gene, CDR1 is SQVTM and CDR2 is ANQGSEA. This CDR3 reads CSALSGTGAYNEQFF. The CDR3 nucleotides are TGCAGCGCCTTGTCCGGGACAGGGGCCTACAATGAGCAGTTCTTC.

This chain links TRBV4-1 with TRBJ1-2; a possible D gene is TRBD1 (5 bases). The CDR3 sequence is 14 residues long. The V end was cut by 1 base, the J end by 6 bases, with 12 bases between. Germline V lookup: CDR1 MGHRA, CDR2 YSYEKL. In DNA form, the CDR3 reads TGCGCCAGCAGCCAAGTGGAGGGGCAGGATGGCTACACCTTC. Protein product: CASSQVEGQDGYTF.

The gene calls are TRBV4-3 and TRBJ2-2; 7 bases agree with TRBD2. V dropped 5 bases and J dropped 4; count of bases not matched to a gene: 4. There are 14 residues in the CDR3. From germline, CDR1 is LGHNA and CDR2 YSLEER. CDR3 residues: CASSSWTSTGELFF. The CDR3, as DNA: TGCGCCAGCAGCTCGTGGACTAGCACCGGGGAGCTGTTTTTT.

This clonotype has at least ten counts. V and J are TRBV6-2 or TRBV6-3 and TRBJ1-1; no definite D call. The CDR3 covers 12 residues. Germline loops: CDR1 MNHEY, CDR2 SVGEGT. Trimming took off 6 bases at V and 8 bases at J, with 13 bases between the two ends. CDR3 sequence: CASSLDRLEAFF. The DNA of the CDR3 is TGTGCCAGCAGCTTGGACCGACTCGAAGCTTTCTTT.

This clonotype has just a few counts. DNA of the CDR3: TGTGCCAGCAGCGGACAGGGAGGTGGTGAAAAACTGTTTTTT. This sequence encodes CASSGQGGGEKLFF. The V call is TRBV9, the J call TRBJ1-4, with 7 bases aligning to TRBD1. V gave up 3 bases and J gave up 7 bases; unmatched junction bases: 6. The CDR3 is 14 residues long. Germline CDR1 is SGDLS and CDR2 is YYNGEE.

This clonotype was seen only a few times. The gene calls are TRBV29-1 and TRBJ1-1; 7 nucleotides align to TRBD1. V trimming: 0 bases; J trimming: 0 bases; junction bases outside the gene matches: 16. The CDR3 extends over 19 amino acids. The germline CDR1 and CDR2 sequences are SQVTM and ANQGSEA. CDR3 DNA: TGCAGCGTTGAAGATCCCGGGTCTCCTAAGACAGGGATGAACACTGAAGCTTTCTTT. Its translation: CSVEDPGSPKTGMNTEAFF. The whole variable domain, filled in from reference TRBV29-1 and TRBJ1-1, reads SAVISQKPSRDICQRGTSLTIQCQVDSQVTMMFWYRQQPGQSLTLIATANQGSEATYESGFVIDKFPISRPNLTFSTLTVSNMSPEDSSIYLCSVEDPGSPKTGMNTEAFFGQGTRLTVV.

This clonotype came up a few times. The chain carries TRBV5-5 and TRBJ2-2; no reliable D call. Per germline, CDR1 SGHKS and CDR2 YYEKEE (reference sequence). Trimming cost V 0 bases and J 4 bases, with 7 bases left between them. This CDR3 region has 14 residues. CDR3 amino acids: CASSLDSPTGELFF. CDR3 sequence (DNA): TGTGCCAGCAGCTTGGACAGCCCCACCGGGGAGCTGTTTTTT.

J is TRBJ2-5 and V is TRBV5-6; 9 bases are a match to TRBD2. CDR1 is SGHDT, CDR2 YYEEEE, per germline. CDR3 length equals 16 residues. V lost 4 bases and J lost 5; bases outside the gene matches: 12. Here the CDR3 DNA reads TGTGCCAGCAGCCTCGAAGCTAGCGGGGTTGTGGAGACCCAGTACTTC. Its protein product is CASSLEASGVVETQYF.

This rearrangement joins TRBV2 to TRBJ2-2; D not certain. V was cut by 5 bases and J by 2 bases, with 12 bases left in between. There are 15 residues in the CDR3. The germline CDR1 and CDR2 sequences are SNHLY and FYNNEI. CDR3 bases: TGTGCCAGCAGTCCCTTGGGGAAAAACACCGGGGAGCTGTTTTTT. Translated, it gives CASSPLGKNTGELFF.

The CDR3: CASRGWSYNSPLHF. Written as DNA, the CDR3 is TGTGCCAGCAGGGGCTGGTCCTATAATTCACCCCTCCACTTT. The chain links TRBV7-9 to TRBJ1-6, with D hard to call. Trimming shortened V by 6 bases and J by 1 base, and 7 bases separated the two germline ends. Per germline, CDR1 SEHNR and CDR2 FQNEAQ (reference sequence). The length of the CDR3 is 14 residues.